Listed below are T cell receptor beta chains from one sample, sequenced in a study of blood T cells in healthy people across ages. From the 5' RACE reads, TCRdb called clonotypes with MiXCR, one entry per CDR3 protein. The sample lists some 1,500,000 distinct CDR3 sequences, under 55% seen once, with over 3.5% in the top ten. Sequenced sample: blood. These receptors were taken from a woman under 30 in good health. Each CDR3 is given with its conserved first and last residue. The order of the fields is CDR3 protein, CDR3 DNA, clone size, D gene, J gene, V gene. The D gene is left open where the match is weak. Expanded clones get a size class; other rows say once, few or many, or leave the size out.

cdr3_aa: CASSVAVAGGNSPLHF
cdr3_nt: TGTGCCAGCAGCGTAGCCGTAGCGGGGGGGAATTCACCCCTCCACTTT
clone_size: few
d_call: -
j_call: TRBJ1-6
v_call: TRBV9

cdr3_aa: CATEGTATDTQYF
cdr3_nt: TGTGCCACCGAGGGAACCGCCACAGATACGCAGTATTTT
clone_size: -
d_call: -
j_call: TRBJ2-3
v_call: TRBV10-3

cdr3_aa: CASSPRADGPQHF
cdr3_nt: TGTGCCAGCAGCCCCCGGGCCGACGGGCCCCAGCATTTT
clone_size: -
d_call: -
j_call: TRBJ1-5
v_call: TRBV14

cdr3_aa: CASGLAVYNEQFF
cdr3_nt: TGTGCCAGCGGACTAGCGGTGTACAATGAGCAGTTCTTC
clone_size: many
d_call: TRBD2
j_call: TRBJ2-1
v_call: TRBV27

cdr3_aa: CASGVLGGQETQYF
cdr3_nt: TGTGCCAGCGGGGTCCTAGGGGGCCAAGAGACCCAGTACTTC
clone_size: few
d_call: -
j_call: TRBJ2-5
v_call: TRBV12-3/TRBV12-4

cdr3_aa: CASSESGGQGAYEQYF
cdr3_nt: TGTGCCAGCAGTGAGAGTGGGGGACAGGGGGCTTACGAGCAGTACTTC
clone_size: -
d_call: TRBD1
j_call: TRBJ2-7
v_call: TRBV25-1

cdr3_aa: CASSDRLQGEGQFSDTQYF
cdr3_nt: TGTGCCAGCAGTGATCGATTACAGGGTGAGGGTCAATTTTCAGATACGCAGTATTTT
clone_size: -
d_call: -
j_call: TRBJ2-3
v_call: TRBV6-1

cdr3_aa: CASSEIGGSNGYTF
cdr3_nt: TGTGCCAGCAGTGAAATAGGAGGGTCCAATGGCTACACCTTC
clone_size: -
d_call: -
j_call: TRBJ1-2
v_call: TRBV6-1

cdr3_aa: CASSLSRWVGQPQHF
cdr3_nt: TGTGCCAGCAGTTTGTCACGGTGGGTGGGCCAGCCCCAGCATTTT
clone_size: -
d_call: -
j_call: TRBJ1-5
v_call: TRBV28

cdr3_aa: CASSPARRPTDTQYF
cdr3_nt: TGTGCCAGCAGCCCCGCGCGCCGCCCCACAGATACGCAGTATTTT
clone_size: -
d_call: -
j_call: TRBJ2-3
v_call: TRBV12-3/TRBV12-4

cdr3_aa: CASSYSVAVGLGHGYTF
cdr3_nt: TGTGCCAGCAGTTACTCTGTCGCGGTGGGATTAGGCCATGGCTACACCTTC
clone_size: -
d_call: -
j_call: TRBJ1-2
v_call: TRBV6-5

cdr3_aa: CASSQGTGGNTIYF
cdr3_nt: TGTGCCAGCAGTCAAGGGACAGGTGGAAACACCATATATTTT
clone_size: -
d_call: TRBD1
j_call: TRBJ1-3
v_call: TRBV12-3/TRBV12-4

cdr3_aa: CASSQRIGNLYEQYF
cdr3_nt: TGCGCCAGCAGCCAGCGGATAGGAAATCTCTACGAGCAGTACTTC
clone_size: -
d_call: -
j_call: TRBJ2-7
v_call: TRBV4-1

cdr3_aa: CASSVVSGPAGELFF
cdr3_nt: TGTGCCAGCAGCGTAGTGTCAGGGCCGGCCGGGGAGCTGTTTTTT
clone_size: -
d_call: -
j_call: TRBJ2-2
v_call: TRBV9

cdr3_aa: CASSDYRVEEAFF
cdr3_nt: TGCGCCAGCAGTGACTACAGGGTGGAGGAAGCTTTCTTT
clone_size: -
d_call: -
j_call: TRBJ1-1
v_call: TRBV10-2

cdr3_aa: CASSPNLGLGETQYF
cdr3_nt: TGTGCCAGCAGCCCTAACCTGGGGTTGGGGGAGACCCAGTACTTC
clone_size: -
d_call: -
j_call: TRBJ2-5
v_call: TRBV28

cdr3_aa: CASSKQGLTYEQYF
cdr3_nt: TGTGCCAGCAGTAAACAGGGCCTCACCTACGAGCAGTACTTC
clone_size: -
d_call: -
j_call: TRBJ2-7
v_call: TRBV12-3/TRBV12-4

cdr3_aa: CASSHGRGVQYF
cdr3_nt: TGTGCCAGCAGTCACGGTAGAGGGGTGCAGTACTTC
clone_size: few
d_call: -
j_call: TRBJ2-7
v_call: TRBV27

cdr3_aa: CASSLVGTASGANVLTF
cdr3_nt: TGTGCCAGCAGCTTAGTAGGGACAGCCTCTGGGGCCAACGTCCTGACTTTC
clone_size: -
d_call: TRBD1
j_call: TRBJ2-6
v_call: TRBV7-2

cdr3_aa: CASSSIQGASGPNTEAFF
cdr3_nt: TGCGCCAGCAGCTCAATACAGGGGGCATCCGGCCCGAACACTGAAGCTTTCTTT
clone_size: -
d_call: TRBD1
j_call: TRBJ1-1
v_call: TRBV5-1

cdr3_aa: CASSLEGTSGAQETQYF
cdr3_nt: TGTGCTAGCAGCTTAGAGGGGACTAGCGGGGCACAAGAGACCCAGTACTTC
clone_size: -
d_call: TRBD2
j_call: TRBJ2-5
v_call: TRBV7-7

cdr3_aa: CASSVTSNYGYTF
cdr3_nt: TGCGCCAGCAGCGTAACTTCTAACTATGGCTACACCTTC
clone_size: few
d_call: -
j_call: TRBJ1-2
v_call: TRBV12-3/TRBV12-4

cdr3_aa: CSASKGQTYGYTF
cdr3_nt: TGCAGTGCTAGTAAGGGGCAGACCTATGGCTACACCTTC
clone_size: -
d_call: -
j_call: TRBJ1-2
v_call: TRBV20-1

cdr3_aa: CSAPRTSGSSNNEQFF
cdr3_nt: TGCAGTGCTCCGAGGACTAGCGGGAGCTCCAACAATGAGCAGTTCTTC
clone_size: once
d_call: TRBD2
j_call: TRBJ2-1
v_call: TRBV20-1

cdr3_aa: CASSLGQGTAKNIQYF
cdr3_nt: TGTGCCAGCAGTTTGGGACAGGGGACGGCCAAAAACATTCAGTACTTC
clone_size: few
d_call: TRBD1
j_call: TRBJ2-4
v_call: TRBV28

cdr3_aa: CASSRHGGLAGTGELFF
cdr3_nt: TGTGCCAGCAGCCGACACGGGGGACTAGCGGGCACCGGGGAGCTGTTTTTT
clone_size: -
d_call: TRBD2
j_call: TRBJ2-2
v_call: TRBV13

cdr3_aa: CASSLLWRQGVGSPLHF
cdr3_nt: TGTGCCAGCAGCTTGTTGTGGAGACAGGGTGTAGGCTCACCCCTCCACTTT
clone_size: -
d_call: TRBD1
j_call: TRBJ1-6
v_call: TRBV5-6

cdr3_aa: CASSVGQGLYYEQYF
cdr3_nt: TGTGCCAGCAGCGTAGGCCAGGGGCTCTACTACGAGCAGTACTTC
clone_size: few
d_call: -
j_call: TRBJ2-7
v_call: TRBV9

cdr3_aa: CASSRREVANHGYTF
cdr3_nt: TGTGCCAGCAGCAGGCGAGAGGTAGCTAACCATGGCTACACCTTC
clone_size: -
d_call: -
j_call: TRBJ1-2
v_call: TRBV7-9

cdr3_aa: CSADGQGNEQFF
cdr3_nt: TGCAGTGCTGACGGACAGGGCAATGAGCAGTTCTTC
clone_size: -
d_call: TRBD1
j_call: TRBJ2-1
v_call: TRBV20-1

cdr3_aa: CASSQDRTPPGGEKLFF
cdr3_nt: TGCGCCAGCAGCCAAGATCGCACCCCTCCCGGTGGTGAAAAACTGTTTTTT
clone_size: -
d_call: -
j_call: TRBJ1-4
v_call: TRBV4-3

cdr3_aa: CASRRTPGRVDRRGYTF
cdr3_nt: TGTGCCAGCAGGAGGACCCCGGGCAGGGTGGACAGGAGGGGCTACACCTTC
clone_size: -
d_call: TRBD1
j_call: TRBJ1-2
v_call: TRBV5-4

cdr3_aa: CSVVRQPDEQYF
cdr3_nt: TGCAGCGTTGTTAGGCAGCCCGACGAGCAGTACTTC
clone_size: -
d_call: -
j_call: TRBJ2-7
v_call: TRBV29-1

cdr3_aa: CASSLGPTEETQYF
cdr3_nt: TGCGCCAGCAGCTTGGGCCCAACCGAAGAGACCCAGTACTTC
clone_size: -
d_call: -
j_call: TRBJ2-5
v_call: TRBV5-1

cdr3_aa: CAILWSGGDGYTF
cdr3_nt: TGTGCCATCCTCTGGTCAGGGGGCGATGGCTACACCTTC
clone_size: few
d_call: TRBD1
j_call: TRBJ1-2
v_call: TRBV10-3

cdr3_aa: CSVERGTAGRDYEQYF
cdr3_nt: TGCAGCGTTGAACGAGGTACGGCGGGGAGAGATTACGAGCAGTACTTC
clone_size: -
d_call: -
j_call: TRBJ2-7
v_call: TRBV29-1

cdr3_aa: CASSFLGTTDEQFF
cdr3_nt: TGTGCCAGCAGCTTCCTCGGGACAACGGATGAGCAGTTCTTC
clone_size: -
d_call: -
j_call: TRBJ2-1
v_call: TRBV12-3/TRBV12-4

cdr3_aa: CSAFGLAGISCEQYF
cdr3_nt: TGCAGTGCTTTCGGACTAGCGGGAATCTCCTGCGAGCAGTACTTC
clone_size: -
d_call: TRBD2
j_call: TRBJ2-7
v_call: TRBV20-1

cdr3_aa: CASSLPRGGDPYNEQFF
cdr3_nt: TGTGCCAGCAGCTTACCCCGAGGAGGGGACCCATACAATGAGCAGTTCTTC
clone_size: few
d_call: -
j_call: TRBJ2-1
v_call: TRBV7-9

cdr3_aa: CASSQVRGVSYNEQFF
cdr3_nt: TGTGCCAGCAGCCAAGTAAGAGGGGTCTCCTACAATGAGCAGTTCTTC
clone_size: -
d_call: -
j_call: TRBJ2-1
v_call: TRBV14

cdr3_aa: CASSQSDGKEGAAFF
cdr3_nt: TGCGCCAGCAGCCAATCGGACGGGAAAGAGGGGGCAGCTTTCTTT
clone_size: few
d_call: TRBD1
j_call: TRBJ1-1
v_call: TRBV4-3

cdr3_aa: CASSLASNRRQVGNQPQHF
cdr3_nt: TGTGCCAGCAGCTTGGCCTCAAATAGGCGACAGGTGGGCAATCAGCCCCAGCATTTT
clone_size: -
d_call: -
j_call: TRBJ1-5
v_call: TRBV5-6

cdr3_aa: CASHWTSGASGANVLIF
cdr3_nt: TGCGCCAGCCATTGGACTAGCGGGGCCTCTGGGGCCAACGTCCTGATTTTC
clone_size: -
d_call: TRBD2
j_call: TRBJ2-6
v_call: TRBV4-3

cdr3_aa: CSVAGQGHTEAFF
cdr3_nt: TGCAGCGTTGCGGGACAGGGACACACTGAAGCTTTCTTT
clone_size: -
d_call: TRBD1
j_call: TRBJ1-1
v_call: TRBV29-1

cdr3_aa: CSARDIRIPNTEAFF
cdr3_nt: TGCAGTGCTAGAGATATCCGGATCCCGAACACTGAAGCTTTCTTT
clone_size: -
d_call: -
j_call: TRBJ1-1
v_call: TRBV20-1

cdr3_aa: CASSQVDGRTETQYF
cdr3_nt: TGTGCCAGCAGCCAAGTAGACGGGAGAACAGAGACCCAGTACTTC
clone_size: many
d_call: -
j_call: TRBJ2-5
v_call: TRBV4-2

cdr3_aa: CSATARDNTDTQYF
cdr3_nt: TGCAGTGCTACCGCCCGGGACAACACAGATACGCAGTATTTT
clone_size: few
d_call: -
j_call: TRBJ2-3
v_call: TRBV20-1

cdr3_aa: CASSLFHGPYEQYF
cdr3_nt: TGTGCCAGCAGCTTATTTCACGGCCCCTACGAGCAGTACTTC
clone_size: -
d_call: -
j_call: TRBJ2-7
v_call: TRBV7-2

cdr3_aa: CASSPRGGLYNEQFF
cdr3_nt: TGTGCCAGCAGCCCTAGGGGGGGTCTATACAATGAGCAGTTCTTC
clone_size: -
d_call: -
j_call: TRBJ2-1
v_call: TRBV7-2

cdr3_aa: CASSFWGYQPQHF
cdr3_nt: TGTGCCAGCAGCTTTTGGGGGTATCAGCCCCAGCATTTT
clone_size: -
d_call: -
j_call: TRBJ1-5
v_call: TRBV5-6

cdr3_aa: CASSNLPRNYNEQYF
cdr3_nt: TGTGCCAGCAGTAACCTACCGAGGAACTACAATGAGCAGTACTTC
clone_size: -
d_call: -
j_call: TRBJ2-7
v_call: TRBV6-5

cdr3_aa: CASSDTSGSTNVLTF
cdr3_nt: TGCGCCAGCAGTGATACTAGCGGGAGTACCAACGTCCTGACTTTC
clone_size: -
d_call: TRBD2
j_call: TRBJ2-6
v_call: TRBV5-1

cdr3_aa: CSIFGDTQYF
cdr3_nt: TGCAGCATCTTTGGAGATACGCAGTATTTT
clone_size: few
d_call: -
j_call: TRBJ2-3
v_call: TRBV29-1

cdr3_aa: CAIYPGQGLLHYGYTF
cdr3_nt: TGTGCCATTTATCCGGGACAGGGGCTCCTCCACTATGGCTACACCTTC
clone_size: -
d_call: TRBD1
j_call: TRBJ1-2
v_call: TRBV10-3

cdr3_aa: CSVLLPLSNQPRHF
cdr3_nt: TGCAGCGTCCTTCTGCCACTTAGCAATCAGCCCCGGCATTTT
clone_size: -
d_call: -
j_call: TRBJ1-5
v_call: TRBV29-1

cdr3_aa: CTVDSQVTGVFYGYTF
cdr3_nt: TGCACCGTTGACTCCCAGGTGACAGGGGTATTCTATGGCTACACCTTC
clone_size: -
d_call: TRBD1
j_call: TRBJ1-2
v_call: TRBV29-1

cdr3_aa: CSARDGGRGLQETQYF
cdr3_nt: TGCAGTGCTAGAGATGGTGGCAGGGGACTCCAAGAGACCCAGTACTTC
clone_size: -
d_call: -
j_call: TRBJ2-5
v_call: TRBV20-1